The clone carrying this T cell receptor (beta chain) was recorded a few times. V was pared by 5 bases and J by 6 bases, with 9 bases of the junction left unmatched. The CDR3 spans 15 residues. This sample is drawn from a study of blood T cells in healthy people across ages. The use of a sample-barcoded 5' primer and a J-beta primer mix characterized a second PCR of roughly 6 to 11 cycles. TCRdb itself ran the 5' RACE reads through MiXCR, one entry per CDR3 protein. The table includes some 1.5 million distinct CDR3 sequences, about 28% detected once. The specimen was blood. The chain has TRBV12-3 or TRBV12-4 and TRBJ1-2; the match to TRBD1 covers 10 bases. The clonotype originates from a woman under 40 in good health. This chain's CDR3 is CASSHDRGRENGYTF. The CDR3 nucleotides are TGTGCCAGCAGTCATGACAGGGGGCGCGAGAATGGCTACACCTTC.